These 28 T cell receptor beta chains were sequenced from one sample in a study of T cells in Graves' hyperthyroidism and ophthalmopathy. TCR beta CDR3 regions were amplified from RNA transcripts. The TCR CDR3 was amplified in a first-round RT-PCR using the HTBI primer set. TCRdb recomputed calls from the multiplex PCR reads with MiXCR, one row per CDR3 protein. The sample yields about 610,000 distinct CDR3 sequences, more than 45% seen once. Material for sequencing was peripheral blood or thyroid tissue (not recorded which). The receptor source for this set is a woman aged 18-29 years with Graves' hyperthyroidism.

The chain uses TRBV5-5 and TRBJ2-5, with 7 bases that match TRBD1. The better agreement between TRBJ2-7 and the DNA end casts doubt on the J call. The CDR3 spans 14 residues. Germline assignment: CDR1 SGHKS and CDR2 YYEKEE (reference sequence). This CDR3 reads CASRPGQRSYEQYF. Here the CDR3 DNA reads TGTGCCAGTCGCCCGGGACAGAGGTCCTACGAGCAGTACTTC.

This clonotype was detected many times. The chain recombines TRBV13 with TRBJ1-6; 11 bases match TRBD1. Germline CDR1 is PRHDT and CDR2 is FYEKMQ (reference sequence). The CDR3 consists of 16 residues. V dropped 4 bases and J dropped 9; count of bases not matched to a gene: 8. The CDR3 bases are TGTGCCAGCAGCTCAACCGGGACAGGGGGTAGTTCACCCCTCCACTTT. Its protein product is CASSSTGTGGSSPLHF.

In nucleotides, the CDR3 is TGCAGCAGTTACCGGACAGGAGAGCTGTTTTTT. This translates into CSSYRTGELFF. This chain connects TRBV29-1 to TRBJ2-2, with TRBD1 identical over 7 bases. The J segment lost 11 bases and the V segment lost 8 bases, leaving 8 bases of the junction unmatched. This CDR3 contains 11 residues. Germline V CDR1 and CDR2: SQVTM, ANQGSEA.

With regard to this clonotype: The CDR3 ends on some other residue instead of the conserved phenylalanine or tryptophan, so this is likely a read error. The chain links TRBV19 to TRBJ2-7; 9 bases are shared with TRBD1. Germline V gene lookup returns CDR1 LNHDA and CDR2 SQIVND (reference sequence). The CDR3 is 14 amino acids. V dropped 8 bases and J dropped 5; count of bases not matched to a gene: 10. The CDR3: CASSTRDRDHEQYL. The CDR3 DNA follows: TGTGCCAGTTCCACCCGGGACAGGGACCACGAGCAGTACCTC.

This clonotype was found a few times. This chain joins TRBV7-3 and TRBJ2-7; 10 bases map to TRBD2. The DNA end lines up better with TRBJ2-1; the J call may be wrong. Germline lookup yields CDR1 SGHTA and CDR2 FQGTGA. This CDR3 region has 15 residues. The CDR3 loop reads CASSLRASGRYEQFF. For the CDR3, the DNA is TGTGCCAGCAGCTTAAGGGCTAGCGGGAGATATGAGCAGTTCTTC.

This clonotype was counted at least ten times. This chain uses TRBV3-1 with TRBJ1-1; D is uncertain. V was cut by 1 base and J by 9 bases, with 6 bases left in between. The CDR3 covers 11 residues. Germline assignment: CDR1 LGHDT and CDR2 YNNKEL (reference sequence). The CDR3, as DNA: TGTGCCAGCAGCCAAGGGGTGCAAGCTTTCTTT. Amino acid sequence: CASSQGVQAFF. Supplemented by reference TRBV3-1 and TRBJ1-1, the full variable domain reads DTAVSQTPKYLVTQMGNDKSIKCEQNLGHDTMYWYKQDSKKFLKIMFSYNNKELIINETVPNRFSPKSPDKAHLNLHINSLELGDSAVYFCASSQGVQAFFGQGTRLTVV.

This clonotype was recorded many times. J is TRBJ2-5 and V is TRBV12-3 or TRBV12-4, with D hard to call. CDR3 length equals 16 residues. V lost 5 bases to trimming and J lost 5 bases, with 21 bases between them. The CDR3 loop reads CASSPNGPVGWETQYF. CDR3 sequence (DNA): TGTGCCAGCAGTCCCAACGGTCCCGTGGGTTGGGAGACCCAGTACTTC.

The V gene is TRBV19, the J gene TRBJ1-5; D not resolved. V lost 1 base to trimming and J lost 4 bases, with 11 bases between them. From germline, CDR1 is LNHDA and CDR2 SQIVND (reference sequence). CDR3 size: 15 residues. CDR3 in amino acids: CASSIGGRANQPQHF. The CDR3 DNA reads TGTGCCAGTAGTATAGGGGGAAGGGCAAATCAGCCCCAGCATTTT. Full variable domain (rest looked up from reference TRBV19 and TRBJ1-5): DGGITQSPKYLFRKEGQNVTLSCEQNLNHDAMYWYRQDPGQGLRLIYYSQIVNDFQKGDIAEGYSVSREKKESFPLTVTSAQKNPTAFYLCASSIGGRANQPQHFGDGTRLSIL.

Concerning this clonotype: This may come from a read error, since a much larger clone is one base off. The gene calls are TRBV10-3 and TRBJ2-7; D is tentatively TRBD1 or TRBD2 (5 bases each). Trimming took 10 bases from V and 5 from J, leaving 18 bases between them. This CDR3 has 13 residues. Per germline, CDR1 ENHRY and CDR2 SYGVKD. CDR3 in DNA: TGTGCCAGCAGACGGGACGGTTCCCACGAGCAGTACTTC. Amino acid sequence: CASRRDGSHEQYF.

Turning to this clonotype: A much more abundant neighbour one base away suggests this may be a read error. V gene TRBV13 combines with J gene TRBJ2-7; 9 bases are shared with TRBD2. The CDR3 extends over 15 amino acids. The germline V gene has CDR1 PRHDT and CDR2 FYEKMQ (reference sequence). This CDR3 reads CASSLETSGSYEQHF. The CDR3, as DNA: TGTGCCAGCAGCTTGGAGACTAGCGGCTCCTACGAGCAGCACTTC.

This clonotype was observed at least ten times. The J gene is TRBJ2-7, the V gene TRBV29-1, with 9 bases aligning to TRBD1. After removal of 4 bases from V and 1 base from J, the junction contained 5 bases not matched to a gene. Germline CDR1 is SQVTM and CDR2 is ANQGSEA. The CDR3 extends over 14 amino acids. CDR3 sequence (DNA): TGCAGCGTTGTAAACAGGGGGCCTTCCTACGAGCAGTACTTC. It codes for CSVVNRGPSYEQYF.

This clonotype was picked up one time. V gene TRBV20-1 combines with J gene TRBJ2-5, with a possible D match to TRBD2 (5 bases). Germline lookup yields CDR1 DFQATT and CDR2 SNEGSKA (reference sequence). Trimming cost V 6 bases and J 7 bases, with 12 bases left between them. The CDR3 is 11 amino acids. Here the CDR3 reads CSASGGGTQYF. CDR3 DNA sequence: TGCAGTGCCAGCGGAGGTGGGACCCAGTACTTC.

The chain carries TRBV20-1 and TRBJ2-7, with 7 bases identical to TRBD1. The length of the CDR3 is 12 residues. The germline V gene encodes CDR1 DFQATT and CDR2 SNEGSKA (reference sequence). V dropped 5 bases and J dropped 2; count of bases not matched to a gene: 3. The CDR3 DNA follows: TGCAGTGCTTGGGGGACAGCCTACGAGCAGTACTTC. Translated, it gives CSAWGTAYEQYF.

This clonotype has ten or more counts. The CDR3 loop is CASSQDWNSDEQYF. CDR3 DNA sequence: TGTGCCAGCAGCCAAGATTGGAACAGTGACGAGCAGTACTTC. This sequence joins TRBV3-1 and TRBJ2-7, with D unclear. Per germline, CDR1 LGHDT and CDR2 YNNKEL (reference sequence). The V end was cut by 0 bases, the J end by 5 bases, with 11 bases between. This CDR3 is 14 amino acids long.

This clonotype was recorded at least ten times. The chain couples TRBV14 to TRBJ1-4, with a possible D match to TRBD1 (5 bases). With 1 base removed from V and 8 bases from J, the gap between germline ends came to 17 bases. The CDR3 covers 16 residues. Germline V CDR1 and CDR2: SGHDN, FVKESK. CDR3 sequence reads: CASSQGAGTWMEKLFF. The CDR3 DNA reads TGTGCCAGCAGCCAAGGGGCAGGGACGTGGATGGAAAAACTGTTTTTT.

On this clonotype itself: One base away lies a much larger clone, so this may be a sequencing read error. Likely a read error: the CDR3 ends without its conserved phenylalanine or tryptophan. The chain combines TRBV7-2 with TRBJ1-5; D might be TRBD1 (5 bases). Germline loops: CDR1 SGHTA, CDR2 FQGNSA. Trimming took 1 base from V and 0 from J, leaving 10 bases between them. The CDR3 spans 16 residues. CDR3 coding DNA: TGTGCCAGCAGCTTAGTTCAGGGATATAGCAATCAGCCCCAGCATTCT. It yields the protein CASSLVQGYSNQPQHS.

This clonotype was counted only a few times. This chain joins TRBV10-3 and TRBJ2-2; 7 bases match TRBD2. J lost 3 bases, V lost 10 bases, and 11 bases had no gene match. The CDR3 length is 15 residues. CDR1 and CDR2 from the germline V gene are ENHRY and SYGVKD. CDR3 in DNA: TGTGCCAGCGGGACCGGGACTACGTACACCGGGGAGCTGTTTTTT. Translation gives CASGTGTTYTGELFF.

About this clonotype itself: This may be a read error, as it is one base from a much larger clone. The CDR3 DNA sequence: TGCGCCAGCAGCCAACAACCGGGAGGAGTTCGGGAGACCCAGTACTTC. Translating it yields CASSQQPGGVRETQYF. The rearrangement joins TRBV4-3 to TRBJ2-5; 7 bases line up with TRBD2. V trimming: 2 bases; J trimming: 5 bases; junction bases outside the gene matches: 11. From germline, CDR1 is LGHNA and CDR2 YSLEER. The CDR3 runs 16 residues.

This clonotype has just a few counts. The rearrangement links TRBV2 to TRBJ2-3, with 9 positions matching TRBD2. Unmatched junction bases numbered 8, after V lost 1 base and J lost 0 bases. The CDR3 spans 18 residues. Germline V gene sequence: CDR1 SNHLY, CDR2 FYNNEI. CDR3 in amino acids: CASSEGGRARGSTDTQYF. Here the CDR3 DNA reads TGTGCCAGCAGTGAAGGCGGGAGGGCTCGGGGAAGCACAGATACGCAGTATTTT.

The V call is TRBV10-3, the J call TRBJ2-7; TRBD1 aligns across 7 bases. V shed 8 bases, J shed 3 bases, and the junction held 10 bases outside the gene matches. Germline loops: CDR1 ENHRY, CDR2 SYGVKD. The CDR3 sequence is 14 residues long. The CDR3 DNA sequence: TGTGCCATCCGACCTCCAGGGACAGACTACGAGCAGTACTTC. It is translated as CAIRPPGTDYEQYF.

V and J are TRBV15 and TRBJ2-5, with 9 nucleotides matching TRBD1. Trimming removed 3 bases from V and 2 bases from J; junction bases left unmatched: 1. Germline V gives CDR1 LNHNV, CDR2 YYDKDF (reference sequence). This CDR3 contains 14 residues. The CDR3 DNA follows: TGTGCCACCAGCAGTGACAGGGGGCAAGAGACCCAGTACTTC. Residues: CATSSDRGQETQYF.

CDR3 DNA: TGTGCCAGCAGCTTAGCTGGGACAGGGCAAGCTTTCTTT. Translated, it gives CASSLAGTGQAFF. The chain is built from TRBV7-2 and TRBJ1-1, with TRBD1 matching 9 bases. The CDR3 runs to 13 residues. V trimming: 0 bases; J trimming: 9 bases; junction bases outside the gene matches: 2. In germline, CDR1 is SGHTA, CDR2 FQGNSA.

The chain carries TRBV5-5 and TRBJ1-5; 10 bases are a match to TRBD1. In germline, CDR1 is SGHKS, CDR2 YYEKEE (reference sequence). The CDR3 sequence is 15 residues long. Trimming cost V 4 bases and J 7 bases; bases outside gene matches: 8. The CDR3 sequence is CASSMGTGVGQPQHF. The DNA for the CDR3 is TGTGCCAGCAGCATGGGGACAGGGGTTGGGCAGCCCCAGCATTTT.

The chain employs TRBV5-6 and TRBJ1-4; D is undetermined. CDR1 and CDR2 (germline): SGHDT, YYEEEE. The ends were cut back, 0 bases at V and 5 bases at J, with 8 bases in the middle. This CDR3 region has 14 residues. Here the CDR3 reads CASSLGGRNEKLFF. The CDR3 coding sequence is TGTGCCAGCAGCTTGGGCGGGCGGAATGAAAAACTGTTTTTT.

A single count supports this clonotype. This rearrangement joins TRBV20-1 to TRBJ1-4, with D maybe TRBD1 (5 bases). The CDR3 is 17 residues long. CDR1 and CDR2 (germline): DFQATT, SNEGSKA (reference sequence). Trimming took 7 bases from V and 0 from J, leaving 21 bases between them. The CDR3 DNA is TGCAGTGTGTCCCGGGACTATGGCTACACAACTAATGAAAAACTGTTTTTT. Translation: CSVSRDYGYTTNEKLFF.

This clonotype came up a few times. The chain carries TRBV29-1 and TRBJ2-1; D might be TRBD1 or TRBD2, each matching 6 bases. CDR1 is SQVTM and CDR2 is ANQGSEA in the germline V gene. The V gene lost 2 bases and the J gene lost 8 bases, with 13 bases spanning the gap. The length of the CDR3 is 13 residues. CDR3 sequence (DNA): TGCAGCGTTGAACGGGGGCCTAGCGATGAGCAGTTCTTC. Its protein is CSVERGPSDEQFF.

CDR3 sequence (DNA): TGTGCCAGCAGCTTAGTCGGGGACGGCTCTGGAAACACCATATATTTT. Translating gives CASSLVGDGSGNTIYF. The chain links TRBV7-9 to TRBJ1-3; TRBD1 is a possible D gene (5 bases). V was trimmed by 1 base and J by 0 bases, leaving 10 bases between them. CDR1 and CDR2 from the germline V gene are SEHNR and FQNEAQ (reference sequence). This CDR3 region has 16 residues. Full variable domain (remainder filled in from reference TRBV7-9 and TRBJ1-3): DTGVSQNPRHKITKRGQNVTFRCDPISEHNRLYWYRQTLGQGPEFLTYFQNEAQLEKSRLLSDRFSAERPKGSFSTLEIQRTEQGDSAMYLCASSLVGDGSGNTIYFGEGSWLTVV.

J is TRBJ2-5 and V is TRBV7-3; 9 nucleotides agree with TRBD1. The germline CDR1 and CDR2 sequences are SGHTA and FQGTGA. V lost 4 bases to trimming and J lost 8 bases; unmatched junction nucleotides: 5. This CDR3 contains 13 residues. The CDR3 DNA follows: TGTGCCAGCAGCTCGGGACAGGGAAAAACCCAGTACTTC. This codes for CASSSGQGKTQYF.